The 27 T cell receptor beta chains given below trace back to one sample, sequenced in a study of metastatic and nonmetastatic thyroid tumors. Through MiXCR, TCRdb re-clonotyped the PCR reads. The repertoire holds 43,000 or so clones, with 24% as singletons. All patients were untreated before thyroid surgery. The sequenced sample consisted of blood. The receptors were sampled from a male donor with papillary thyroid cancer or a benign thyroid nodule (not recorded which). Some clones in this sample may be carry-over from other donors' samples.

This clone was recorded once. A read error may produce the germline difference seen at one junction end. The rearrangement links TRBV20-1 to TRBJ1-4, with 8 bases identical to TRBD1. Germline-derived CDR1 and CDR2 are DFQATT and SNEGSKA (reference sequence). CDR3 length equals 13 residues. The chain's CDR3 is CGASQGARGKLFF. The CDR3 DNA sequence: TGCGGTGCTTCCCAGGGGGCGCGGGGAAAACTGTTTTTT.

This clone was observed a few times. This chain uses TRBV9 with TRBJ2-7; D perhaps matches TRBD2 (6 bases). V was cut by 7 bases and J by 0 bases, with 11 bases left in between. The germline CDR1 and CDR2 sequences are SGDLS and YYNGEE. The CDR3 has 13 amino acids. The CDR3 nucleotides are TGTGCCAGCTCTCCTAGCGACTCCTACGAGCAGTACTTC. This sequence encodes CASSPSDSYEQYF.

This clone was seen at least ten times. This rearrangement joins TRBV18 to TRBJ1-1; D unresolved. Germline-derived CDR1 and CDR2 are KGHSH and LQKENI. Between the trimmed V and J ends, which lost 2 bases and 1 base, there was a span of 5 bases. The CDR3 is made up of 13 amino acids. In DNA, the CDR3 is TGTGCCAGCTCACCAGGCGGGAACACTGAAGCTTTCTTT. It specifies CASSPGGNTEAFF.

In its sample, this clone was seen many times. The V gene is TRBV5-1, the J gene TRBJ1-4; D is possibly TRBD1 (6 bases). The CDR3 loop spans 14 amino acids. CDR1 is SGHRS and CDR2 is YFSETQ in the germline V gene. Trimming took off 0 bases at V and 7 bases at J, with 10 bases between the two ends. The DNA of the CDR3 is TGCGCCAGCAGCTTGGGGGGGCGGCGTGAAAAACTGTTTTTT. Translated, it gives CASSLGGRREKLFF.

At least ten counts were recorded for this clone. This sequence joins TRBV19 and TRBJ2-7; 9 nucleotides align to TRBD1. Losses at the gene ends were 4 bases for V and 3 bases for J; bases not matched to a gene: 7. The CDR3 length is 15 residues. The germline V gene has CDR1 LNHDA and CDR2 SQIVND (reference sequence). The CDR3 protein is CASSNLDRGYYEQYF. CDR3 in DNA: TGTGCCAGTAGTAACCTGGACAGGGGTTACTACGAGCAGTACTTC. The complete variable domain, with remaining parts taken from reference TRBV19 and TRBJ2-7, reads DGGITQSPKYLFRKEGQNVTLSCEQNLNHDAMYWYRQDPGQGLRLIYYSQIVNDFQKGDIAEGYSVSREKKESFPLTVTSAQKNPTAFYLCASSNLDRGYYEQYFGPGTRLTVT.

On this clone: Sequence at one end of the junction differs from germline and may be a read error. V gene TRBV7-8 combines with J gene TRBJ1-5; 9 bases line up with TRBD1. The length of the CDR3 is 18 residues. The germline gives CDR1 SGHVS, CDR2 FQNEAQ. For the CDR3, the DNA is TGTGCCAGCATCTTAGGTGACAGGGGGGTGAACATTTGTCAGCCCCAGCATTTT. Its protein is CASILGDRGVNICQPQHF.

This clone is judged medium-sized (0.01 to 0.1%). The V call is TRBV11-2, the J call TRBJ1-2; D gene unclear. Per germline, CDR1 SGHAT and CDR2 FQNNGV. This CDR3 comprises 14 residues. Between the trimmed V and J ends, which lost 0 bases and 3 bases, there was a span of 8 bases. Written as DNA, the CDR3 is TGTGCCAGCAGCTTAGATGTCCAGTACTATGGCTACACCTTC. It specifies CASSLDVQYYGYTF.

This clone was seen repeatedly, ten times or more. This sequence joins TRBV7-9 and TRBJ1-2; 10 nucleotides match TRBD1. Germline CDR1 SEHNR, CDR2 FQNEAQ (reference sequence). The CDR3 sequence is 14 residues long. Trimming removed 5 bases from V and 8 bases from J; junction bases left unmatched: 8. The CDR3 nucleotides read TGTGCCAGCAGCACCGGACAGGGGGTTACGGGCTACACCTTC. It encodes CASSTGQGVTGYTF.

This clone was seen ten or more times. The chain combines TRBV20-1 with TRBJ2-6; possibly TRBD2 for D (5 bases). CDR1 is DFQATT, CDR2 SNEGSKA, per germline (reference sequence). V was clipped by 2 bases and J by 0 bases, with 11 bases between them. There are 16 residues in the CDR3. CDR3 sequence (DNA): TGCAGTGCTAGATCAGGAGAGGGCTCTGGGGCCAACGTCCTGACTTTC. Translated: CSARSGEGSGANVLTF.

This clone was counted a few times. The CDR3: CARGRGRTYNEQFF. The CDR3 DNA is TGTGCCAGAGGCCGAGGGCGGACCTACAATGAGCAGTTCTTC. The chain joins TRBV2 to TRBJ2-1; tentative D call: TRBD2 (5 bases). CDR1 is SNHLY, CDR2 FYNNEI, per germline. The V end was cut by 9 bases, the J end by 2 bases, with 14 bases between. The CDR3 length is 14 residues.

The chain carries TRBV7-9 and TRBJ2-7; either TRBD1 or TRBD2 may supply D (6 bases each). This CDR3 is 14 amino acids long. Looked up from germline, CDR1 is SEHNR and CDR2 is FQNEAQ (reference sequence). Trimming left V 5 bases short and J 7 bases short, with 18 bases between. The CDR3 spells CASSPTAGGKEQYF. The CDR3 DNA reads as TGTGCCAGCAGCCCAACGGCCGGGGGCAAAGAGCAGTACTTC. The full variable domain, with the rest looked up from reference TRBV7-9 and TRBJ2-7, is DTGVSQNPRHKITKRGQNVTFRCDPISEHNRLYWYRQTLGQGPEFLTYFQNEAQLEKSRLLSDRFSAERPKGSFSTLEIQRTEQGDSAMYLCASSPTAGGKEQYFGPGTRLTVT.

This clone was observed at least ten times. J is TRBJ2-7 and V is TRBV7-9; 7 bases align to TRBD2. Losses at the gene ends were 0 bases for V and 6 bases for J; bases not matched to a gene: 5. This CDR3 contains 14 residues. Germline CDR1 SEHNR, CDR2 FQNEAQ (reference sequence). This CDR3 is CASSLAGGPREQYF. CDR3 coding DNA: TGTGCCAGCAGCTTAGCGGGAGGGCCGCGCGAGCAGTACTTC. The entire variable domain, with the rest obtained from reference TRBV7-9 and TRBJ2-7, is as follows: DTGVSQNPRHKITKRGQNVTFRCDPISEHNRLYWYRQTLGQGPEFLTYFQNEAQLEKSRLLSDRFSAERPKGSFSTLEIQRTEQGDSAMYLCASSLAGGPREQYFGPGTRLTVT.

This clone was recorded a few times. The CDR3 sequence is CAIASGDEQYF. CDR3 DNA: TGTGCCATCGCTTCGGGGGACGAGCAGTACTTC. The J gene is TRBJ2-7, the V gene TRBV10-3; a possible D gene is TRBD2 (6 bases). The CDR3 covers 11 residues. The germline CDR1 and CDR2 sequences are ENHRY and SYGVKD. The ends were cut back, 8 bases at V and 5 bases at J, with 10 bases in the middle.

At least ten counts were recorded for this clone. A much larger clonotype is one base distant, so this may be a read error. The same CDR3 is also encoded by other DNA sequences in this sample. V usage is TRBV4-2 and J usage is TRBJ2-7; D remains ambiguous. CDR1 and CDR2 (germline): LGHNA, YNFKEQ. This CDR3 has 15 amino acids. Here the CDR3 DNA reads TGTGCCAGCAGCCCCTCTTTGGACGGCCCCTACGAGCAGTACTTT. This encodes CASSPSLDGPYEQYF.

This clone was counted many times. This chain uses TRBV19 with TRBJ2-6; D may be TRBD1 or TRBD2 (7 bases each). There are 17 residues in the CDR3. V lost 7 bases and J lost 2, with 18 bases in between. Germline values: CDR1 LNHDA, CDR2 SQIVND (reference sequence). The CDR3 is CASTRQGGYAGANVLTF. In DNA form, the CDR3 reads TGTGCCAGTACCCGGCAGGGGGGGTATGCTGGGGCCAACGTCCTGACTTTC.

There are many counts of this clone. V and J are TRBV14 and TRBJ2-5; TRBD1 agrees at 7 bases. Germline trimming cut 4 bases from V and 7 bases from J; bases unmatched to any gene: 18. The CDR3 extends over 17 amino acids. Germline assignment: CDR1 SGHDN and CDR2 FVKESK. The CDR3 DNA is TGTGCCAGCAGCCTAGACGCCGGGACAGCAACCACAGGGACCCAGTACTTC. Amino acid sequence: CASSLDAGTATTGTQYF.

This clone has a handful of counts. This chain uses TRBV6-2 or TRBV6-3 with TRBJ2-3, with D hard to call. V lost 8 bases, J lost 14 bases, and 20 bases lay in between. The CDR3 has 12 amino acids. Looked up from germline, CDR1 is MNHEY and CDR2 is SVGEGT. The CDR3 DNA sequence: TGTGCCAGCCTTAACCAACCCGGACGCAGGTATTTT. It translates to CASLNQPGRRYF.

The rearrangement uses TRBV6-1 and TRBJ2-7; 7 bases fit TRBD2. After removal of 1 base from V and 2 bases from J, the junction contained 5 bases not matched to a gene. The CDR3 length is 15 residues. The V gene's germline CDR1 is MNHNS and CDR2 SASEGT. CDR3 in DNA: TGTGCCAGCAGTGAAGGCGGGGGTCCTACCTACGAGCAGTACTTC. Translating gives CASSEGGGPTYEQYF.

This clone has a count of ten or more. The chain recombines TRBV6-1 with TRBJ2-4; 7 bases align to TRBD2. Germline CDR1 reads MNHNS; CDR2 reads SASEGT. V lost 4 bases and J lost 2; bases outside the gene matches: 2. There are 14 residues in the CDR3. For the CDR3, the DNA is TGTGCCAGCAGTGGGGGGGGTACCAAAAACATTCAGTACTTC. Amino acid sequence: CASSGGGTKNIQYF.

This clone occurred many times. CDR3 in amino acids: CASSWPTGGVNTEAFF. Here the CDR3 DNA reads TGTGCCAGCAGCTGGCCAACAGGGGGCGTGAACACTGAAGCTTTCTTT. J is TRBJ1-1 and V is TRBV11-1; 9 positions match TRBD1. This CDR3 contains 16 residues. The trim removed 4 bases at V and 0 bases at J, leaving 6 bases unmatched. The germline CDR1 and CDR2 sequences are SGHAT and FQDESV (reference sequence).

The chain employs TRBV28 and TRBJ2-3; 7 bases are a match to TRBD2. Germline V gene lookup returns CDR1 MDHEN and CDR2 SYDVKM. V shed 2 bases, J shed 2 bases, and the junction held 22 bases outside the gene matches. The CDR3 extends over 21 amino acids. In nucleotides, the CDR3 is TGTGCCAGCAGTTTACTATACCTAAGCGGGATGGGGTTATACGACACAGATACGCAGTATTTT. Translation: CASSLLYLSGMGLYDTDTQYF.

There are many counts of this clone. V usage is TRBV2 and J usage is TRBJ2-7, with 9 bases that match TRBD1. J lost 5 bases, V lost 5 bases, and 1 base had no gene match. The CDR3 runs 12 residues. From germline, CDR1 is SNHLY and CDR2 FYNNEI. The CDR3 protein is CASSWTGDEQYF. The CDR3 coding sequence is TGTGCCAGCAGTTGGACAGGGGACGAGCAGTACTTC.

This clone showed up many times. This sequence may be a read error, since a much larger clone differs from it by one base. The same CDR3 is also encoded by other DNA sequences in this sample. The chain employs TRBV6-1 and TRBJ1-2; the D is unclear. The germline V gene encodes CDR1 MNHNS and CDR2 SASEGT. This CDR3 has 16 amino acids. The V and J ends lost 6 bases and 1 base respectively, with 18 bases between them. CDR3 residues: CASSNQNKIFNYGYTF. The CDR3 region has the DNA TGTGCCAGCAGCAACCAAAACAAAATTTTTAACTATGGCTACACCTTC.

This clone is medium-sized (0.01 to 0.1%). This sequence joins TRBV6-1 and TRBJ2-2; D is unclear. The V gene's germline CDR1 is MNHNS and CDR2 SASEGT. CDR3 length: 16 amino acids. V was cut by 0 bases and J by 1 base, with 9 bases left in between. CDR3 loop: CASSEAFWQNTGELFF. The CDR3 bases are TGTGCCAGCAGTGAAGCGTTCTGGCAGAACACCGGGGAGCTGTTTTTT.

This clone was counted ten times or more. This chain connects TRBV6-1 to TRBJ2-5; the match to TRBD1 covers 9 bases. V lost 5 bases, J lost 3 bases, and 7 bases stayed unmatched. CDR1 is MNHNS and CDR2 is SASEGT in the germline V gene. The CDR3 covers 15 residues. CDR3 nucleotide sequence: TGTGCCAGCAGTCTACCGGGACAGGGTAAAGAGACCCAGTACTTC. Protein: CASSLPGQGKETQYF.

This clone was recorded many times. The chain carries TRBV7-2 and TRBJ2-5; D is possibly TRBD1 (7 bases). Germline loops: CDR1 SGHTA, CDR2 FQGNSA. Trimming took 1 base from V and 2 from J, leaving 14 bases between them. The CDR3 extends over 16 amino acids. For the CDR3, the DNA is TGTGCCAGCAGCTTAGAGGTAGCGGACAGGCAAGAGACCCAGTACTTC. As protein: CASSLEVADRQETQYF.

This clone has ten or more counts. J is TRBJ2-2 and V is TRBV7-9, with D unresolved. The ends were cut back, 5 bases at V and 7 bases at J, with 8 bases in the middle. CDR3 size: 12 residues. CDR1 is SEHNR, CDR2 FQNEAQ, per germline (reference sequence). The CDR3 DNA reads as TGTGCCAGCAGCAGGGTTGGCGGGGAGCTGTTTTTT. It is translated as CASSRVGGELFF.